This section outlines one TCR beta chain sequence together with its context. TCRdb's copy holds only in-frame clones and misses some; the assay was immunoSEQ multiplex PCR. The profile shows around 99,000 clones, 80% to 95% of them singletons. This entry is derived from a study of T cell changes during pregnancy in multiple sclerosis. The V and J ends lost 5 bases and 2 bases respectively, with 17 bases between them. The CDR3 covers 16 residues. Germline CDR1 and CDR2: LNHDA and SQIVND (reference sequence). The TCR sequence derives from a female donor in good health, enrolled as a control in a pregnancy study. Source: peripheral blood, taken in the third trimester of pregnancy. This chain connects TRBV19 to TRBJ2-3; D perhaps matches TRBD1 (6 bases). CDR3 DNA: TGTGCCAGTAGTTTCCGGGACACGGCCTACACAGATACGCAGTATTTT. It specifies CASSFRDTAYTDTQYF.